This T cell receptor (beta chain) was sequenced during a study of post-analysis software for immune sequencing data (dated by TCRdb to 2015 to 2017). In the study overall: Disease courses on record covered relapsing-remitting, secondary progressive and progressive-relapsing multiple sclerosis, though some patients had no subtype annotation. A subset of samples was prepared in parallel using single-end sample barcoding, then pooled and co-amplified after Illumina adapter ligation. The patient repertoires were set against 11 previously published healthy control repertoires from donors whose ages ranged from roughly 6 to 25 years. Broad study findings and their caveats: Multiple sclerosis patients had significantly lower normalized Chao1 diversity than controls, a result that suggests substantial peripheral T-cell clonal expansion. Significantly higher frequencies in patients than in controls were found for a few TRBV segments, including TRBV5-6, TRBV5-1 and TRBV20-1. Strong co-clustering of samples prepared in the same batch was shown by direct clustering with F measure, prompting a batch-effect correction. The control group was slightly older than the multiple sclerosis patient group.

V sheds 4 bases and J sheds 6 bases, leaving 15 bases between their ends. Sequences GTSNPN (CDR1) and SVGIG (CDR2) are obtained from the germline V gene (reference sequence). From the cysteine through the phenylalanine, the CDR3 covers 13 amino acids. Left in the record is the CDR3 DNA by itself, 39 bases read in frame from the first base. To demonstrate the VDJtools post-analysis software, the study profiled TCR beta repertoires from the peripheral blood of around 13 young patients with multiple sclerosis. The multiple sclerosis patients were children and adolescents between about 6 and 16 years of age. As regards this clonotype: No antigen is known for it. The input lacks base qualities; no much larger clone sits a single base away.

Library construction relied on PCR. The instrument given in TCRdb is Illumina HiSeq 2500. To reduce PCR and sequencing biases, unique molecular identifiers were built into the TCR beta cDNA libraries. Per 1 to 10 million input T cells, roughly 500,000 cDNA molecules were obtained, such that each molecule approximated one T cell. The same protocol used for the earlier healthy control dataset was applied to prepare and sequence the patient libraries. Within a given batch, samples were prepared together, multiplexed and sequenced on the same HiSeq lane. The authors' analysis ran thus. Raw barcoded reads were processed with MIGEC, and single-read molecular identifier groups were discarded before consensus assembly and CDR3 extraction. VDJtools was used for post-analysis of the clonotype tables, with diversity normalized by down-sampling every dataset to the smallest sample size. In repertoire overlap clustering, CDR3 amino acid sequences, but not nucleotide sequences, were matched to correct batch-related cross-sample contamination. TCRdb passed the public sequencing reads through fastp at Q25 and MiXCR, retaining productive beta sequences. All rows with the same CDR3 protein become a single entry with the most common DNA and genes. TCRdb, not the original authors, processed these V and J calls. The sample contains under 200,000 distinct CDR3 sequences, roughly 30% of them found a single time. The ten largest clonotypes hold around 3.7% of the sample.

This TCR derives from a girl under 18 with multiple sclerosis. What was sequenced was blood. The V and J segments used are TRBV30 and TRBJ1-1; the D gene cannot be resolved reliably. The CDR3 sequence is CAWTDGNGAEAFF. The DNA sequence is given as TGTGCCTGGACTGACGGGAATGGGGCTGAAGCTTTCTTT.